This T cell receptor beta chain emerged from a study of response to subunit inactivated influenza vaccine. Whole-study results and caveats: The authors suggested that few new T cells are recruited per seasonal influenza vaccination.

Concerning this clonotype itself: Its antigen is unknown.

Each CDR3 protein gets one entry after TCRdb re-called the RT-PCR reads with MiXCR. This table has 500,000 to 600,000 distinct CDR3 sequences, 7.5% to 8.5% appearing once. Per germline, CDR1 ENHRY and CDR2 SYGVKD. This CDR3 spans 14 amino acids. V was shortened by 2 bases and J by 1 base, with 7 bases between the two germline ends. The specimen comprised PBMCs from blood, sampled around 25 months after vaccination. The gene calls are TRBV10-3 and TRBJ2-3; the D is unclear. The TCR comes from a man in his fifties or sixties who received an inactivated influenza vaccine. The CDR3 spells CAISEGSGTDTQYF. CDR3 in DNA: TGTGCCATCAGTGAGGGGTCGGGCACAGATACGCAGTATTTT.